This T cell receptor (beta chain) was sequenced for a study of T cells expressing NK-cell markers. Using the 5' RACE reads, TCRdb records one entry per CDR3 protein without DNA. The table for this sample gives about 430,000 distinct CDR3 sequences. This CDR3 is 14 amino acids long. The TCR sequence derives from a woman between 50 and 59 years old in good health. Sequences were obtained from blood T cells: a sorted CD56 or NKG2C T cell subset, CD4+ or CD8+ T cells, or bulk PBMC T cells (not recorded which). V usage is TRBV12-3 or TRBV12-4 and J usage is TRBJ1-1. The CDR3 reads CASTLEPRDTEAFF.